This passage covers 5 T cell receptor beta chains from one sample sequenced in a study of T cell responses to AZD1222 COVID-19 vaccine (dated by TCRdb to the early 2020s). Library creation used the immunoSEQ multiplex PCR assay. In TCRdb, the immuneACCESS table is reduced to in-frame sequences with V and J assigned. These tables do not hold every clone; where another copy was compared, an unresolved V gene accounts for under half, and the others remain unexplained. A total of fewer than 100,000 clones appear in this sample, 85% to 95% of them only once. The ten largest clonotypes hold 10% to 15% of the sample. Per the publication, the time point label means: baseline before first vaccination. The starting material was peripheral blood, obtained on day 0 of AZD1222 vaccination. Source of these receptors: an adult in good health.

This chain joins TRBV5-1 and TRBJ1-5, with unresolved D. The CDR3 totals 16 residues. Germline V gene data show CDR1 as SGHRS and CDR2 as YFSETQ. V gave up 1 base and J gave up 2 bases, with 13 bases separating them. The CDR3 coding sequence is TGCGCCAGCAGCTTGCGGGCCCTCGGGGGCAATCAGCCCCAGCATTTT. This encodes CASSLRALGGNQPQHF.

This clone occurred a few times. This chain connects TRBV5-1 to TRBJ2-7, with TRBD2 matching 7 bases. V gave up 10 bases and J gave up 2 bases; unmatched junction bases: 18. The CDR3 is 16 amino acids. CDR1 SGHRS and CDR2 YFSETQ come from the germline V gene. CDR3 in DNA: TGCGCCTGGAGACGAATCCTAGCGGAACTTACCTACGAGCAGTACTTC. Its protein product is CAWRRILAELTYEQYF. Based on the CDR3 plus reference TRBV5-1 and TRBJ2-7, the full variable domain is KAGVTQTPRYLIKTRGQQVTLSCSPISGHRSVSWYQQTPGQGLQFLFEYFSETQRNKGNFPGRFSGRQFSNSRSEMNVSTLELGDSALYLCAWRRILAELTYEQYFGPGTRLTVT.

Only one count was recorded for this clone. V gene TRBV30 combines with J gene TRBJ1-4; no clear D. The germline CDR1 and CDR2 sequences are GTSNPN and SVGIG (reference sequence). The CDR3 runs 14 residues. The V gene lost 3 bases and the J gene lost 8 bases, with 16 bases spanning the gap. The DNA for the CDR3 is TGTGCCTGGAGGATGCGTTGGGATACAGAAAAACTGTTTTTT. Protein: CAWRMRWDTEKLFF.

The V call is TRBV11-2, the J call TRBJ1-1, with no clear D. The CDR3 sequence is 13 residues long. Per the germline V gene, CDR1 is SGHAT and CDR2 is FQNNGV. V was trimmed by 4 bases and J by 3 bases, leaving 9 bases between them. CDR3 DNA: TGTGCCAGCAGCTGGGATAGTGACACTGAAGCTTTCTTT. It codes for CASSWDSDTEAFF.

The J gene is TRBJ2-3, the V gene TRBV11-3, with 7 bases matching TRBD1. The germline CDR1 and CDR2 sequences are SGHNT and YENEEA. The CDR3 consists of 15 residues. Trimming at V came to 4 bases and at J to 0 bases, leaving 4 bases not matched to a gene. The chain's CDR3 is CASSSGDSSTDTQYF. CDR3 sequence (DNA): TGTGCCAGCAGCTCTGGGGACAGCAGCACAGATACGCAGTATTTT. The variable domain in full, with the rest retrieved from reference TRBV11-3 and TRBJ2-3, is EAGVVQSPRYKIIEKKQPVAFWCNPISGHNTLYWYLQNLGQGPELLIRYENEEAVDDSQLPKDRFSAERLKGVDSTLKIQPAELGDSAVYLCASSSGDSSTDTQYFGPGTRLTVL.